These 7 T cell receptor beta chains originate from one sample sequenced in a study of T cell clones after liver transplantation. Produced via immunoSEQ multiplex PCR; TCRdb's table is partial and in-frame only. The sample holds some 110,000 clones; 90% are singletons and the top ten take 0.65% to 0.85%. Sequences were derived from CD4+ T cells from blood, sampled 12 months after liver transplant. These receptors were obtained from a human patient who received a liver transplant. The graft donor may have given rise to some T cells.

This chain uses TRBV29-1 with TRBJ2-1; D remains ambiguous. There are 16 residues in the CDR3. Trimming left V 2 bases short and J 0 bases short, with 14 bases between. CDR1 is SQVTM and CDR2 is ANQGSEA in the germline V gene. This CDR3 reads CSVETPRLSSYNEQFF. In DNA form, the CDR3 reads TGCAGCGTTGAAACACCCCGTCTGAGCTCCTACAATGAGCAGTTCTTC.

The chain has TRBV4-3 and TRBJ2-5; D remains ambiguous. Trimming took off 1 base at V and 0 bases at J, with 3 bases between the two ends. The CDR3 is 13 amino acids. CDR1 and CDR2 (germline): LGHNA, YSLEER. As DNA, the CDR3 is TGCGCCAGCAGCCAAGCGAACCAAGAGACCCAGTACTTC. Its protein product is CASSQANQETQYF.

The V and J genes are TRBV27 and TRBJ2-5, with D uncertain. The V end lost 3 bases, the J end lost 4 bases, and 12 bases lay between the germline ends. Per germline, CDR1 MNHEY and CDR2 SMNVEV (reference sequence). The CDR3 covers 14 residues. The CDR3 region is CASSFARFRETQYF. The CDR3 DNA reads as TGTGCCAGCAGTTTTGCTAGGTTTCGAGAGACCCAGTACTTC.

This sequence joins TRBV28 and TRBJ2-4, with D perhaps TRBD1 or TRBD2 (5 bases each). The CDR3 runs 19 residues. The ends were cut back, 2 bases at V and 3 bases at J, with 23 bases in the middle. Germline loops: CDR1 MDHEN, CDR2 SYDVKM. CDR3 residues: CASSLAAADDGTVKNIQYF. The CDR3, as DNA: TGTGCCAGCAGTTTAGCCGCTGCTGACGACGGGACGGTCAAAAACATTCAGTACTTC.

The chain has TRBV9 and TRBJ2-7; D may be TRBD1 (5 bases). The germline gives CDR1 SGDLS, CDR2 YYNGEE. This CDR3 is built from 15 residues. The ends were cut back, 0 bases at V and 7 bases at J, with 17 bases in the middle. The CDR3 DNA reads TGTGCCAGCAGCGTAGAAGGACACAATGGGATTGAGCAGTACTTC. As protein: CASSVEGHNGIEQYF.

The CDR3 is CASSHAPGTGERGYTF. The CDR3 DNA sequence: TGTGCCAGCAGCCATGCACCCGGGACAGGGGAGCGCGGCTACACCTTC. The chain recombines TRBV14 with TRBJ1-2; 10 bases agree with TRBD1. The CDR3 is made up of 16 amino acids. V lost 3 bases and J lost 8; bases outside the gene matches: 12. The germline CDR1 and CDR2 sequences are SGHDN and FVKESK.

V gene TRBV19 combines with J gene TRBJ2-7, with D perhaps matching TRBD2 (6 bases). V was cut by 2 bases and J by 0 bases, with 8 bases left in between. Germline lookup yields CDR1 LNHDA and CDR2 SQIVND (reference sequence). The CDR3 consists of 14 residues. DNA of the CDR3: TGTGCCAGTAGTATACGGGAGTTCTCCTACGAGCAGTACTTC. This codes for CASSIREFSYEQYF. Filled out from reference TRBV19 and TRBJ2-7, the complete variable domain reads DGGITQSPKYLFRKEGQNVTLSCEQNLNHDAMYWYRQDPGQGLRLIYYSQIVNDFQKGDIAEGYSVSREKKESFPLTVTSAQKNPTAFYLCASSIREFSYEQYFGPGTRLTVT.